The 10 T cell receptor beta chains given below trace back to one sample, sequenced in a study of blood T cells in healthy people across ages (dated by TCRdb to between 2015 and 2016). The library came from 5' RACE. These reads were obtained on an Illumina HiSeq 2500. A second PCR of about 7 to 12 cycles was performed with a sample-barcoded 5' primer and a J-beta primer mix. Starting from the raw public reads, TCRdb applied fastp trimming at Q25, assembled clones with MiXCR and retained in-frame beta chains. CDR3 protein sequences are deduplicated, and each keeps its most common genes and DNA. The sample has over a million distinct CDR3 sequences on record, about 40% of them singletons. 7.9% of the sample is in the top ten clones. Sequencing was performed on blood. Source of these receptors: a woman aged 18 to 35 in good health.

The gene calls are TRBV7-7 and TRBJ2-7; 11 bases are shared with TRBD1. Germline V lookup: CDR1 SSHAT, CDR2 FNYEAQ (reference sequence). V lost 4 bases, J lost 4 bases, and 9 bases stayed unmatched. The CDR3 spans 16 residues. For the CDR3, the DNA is TGTGCCAGCAGCTCTCCCGGACAGGGGGCGTTGTACGAGCAGTACTTC. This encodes CASSSPGQGALYEQYF. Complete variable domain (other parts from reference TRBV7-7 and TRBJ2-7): GAGVSQSPRYKVTKRGQDVTLRCDPISSHATLYWYQQALGQGPEFLTYFNYEAQPDKSGLPSDRFSAERPEGSISTLTIQRTEQRDSAMYRCASSSPGQGALYEQYFGPGTRLTVT.

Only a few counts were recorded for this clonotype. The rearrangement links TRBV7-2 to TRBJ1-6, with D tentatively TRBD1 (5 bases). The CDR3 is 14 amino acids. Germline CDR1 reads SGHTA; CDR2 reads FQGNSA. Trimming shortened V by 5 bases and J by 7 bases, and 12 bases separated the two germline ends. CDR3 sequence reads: CASSHRQPNSPLHF. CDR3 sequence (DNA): TGTGCCAGCAGCCACAGACAGCCGAATTCACCCCTCCACTTT.

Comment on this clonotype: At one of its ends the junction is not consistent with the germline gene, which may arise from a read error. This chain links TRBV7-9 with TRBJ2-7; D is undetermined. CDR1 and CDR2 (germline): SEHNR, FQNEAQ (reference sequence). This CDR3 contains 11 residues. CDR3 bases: TGTGTCAGCAGCTTAGAATACGAGCAGTACTTC. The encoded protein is CVSSLEYEQYF.

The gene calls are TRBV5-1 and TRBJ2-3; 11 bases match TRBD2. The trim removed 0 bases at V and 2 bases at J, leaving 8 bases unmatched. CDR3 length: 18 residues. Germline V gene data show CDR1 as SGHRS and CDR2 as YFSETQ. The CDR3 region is CASSLGASGGSYTDTQYF. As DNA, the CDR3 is TGCGCCAGCAGCTTGGGGGCTAGCGGGGGGTCCTACACAGATACGCAGTATTTT.

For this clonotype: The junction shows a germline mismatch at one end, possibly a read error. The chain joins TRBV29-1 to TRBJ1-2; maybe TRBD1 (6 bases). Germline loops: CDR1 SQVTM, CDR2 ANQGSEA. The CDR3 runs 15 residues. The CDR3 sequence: CSIEDLEGEKGGYTF. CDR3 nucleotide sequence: TGCAGCATTGAAGATCTTGAGGGGGAGAAGGGTGGCTACACCTTC. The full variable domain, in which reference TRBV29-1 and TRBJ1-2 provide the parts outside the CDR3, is SAVISQKPSRDICQRGTSLTIQCQVDSQVTMMFWYRQQPGQSLTLIATANQGSEATYESGFVIDKFPISRPNLTFSTLTVSNMSPEDSSIYLCSIEDLEGEKGGYTFGSGTRLTVV.

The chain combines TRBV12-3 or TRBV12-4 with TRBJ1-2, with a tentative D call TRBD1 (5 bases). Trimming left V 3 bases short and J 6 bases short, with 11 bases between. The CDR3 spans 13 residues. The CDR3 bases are TGTGCCAGCAGTTTGGGGGGTTTCGATGGCTACACCTTC. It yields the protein CASSLGGFDGYTF.

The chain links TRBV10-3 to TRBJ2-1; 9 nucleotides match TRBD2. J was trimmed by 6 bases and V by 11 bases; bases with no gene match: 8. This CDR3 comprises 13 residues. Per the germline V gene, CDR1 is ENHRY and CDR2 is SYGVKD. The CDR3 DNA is TGTGCCTCCTCCGGGACTAGCCTCAATGAGCAGTTCTTC. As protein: CASSGTSLNEQFF.

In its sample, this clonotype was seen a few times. CDR3 loop: CASSYGVAGLRRNEQFF. Here the CDR3 DNA reads TGTGCCAGCAGTTACGGGGTAGCGGGGTTGCGTAGGAATGAGCAGTTCTTC. The chain combines TRBV6-5 with TRBJ2-1; 8 bases map to TRBD2. The ends lost 2 bases at V and 7 bases at J; junction bases unmatched: 13. CDR1 and CDR2 (germline): MNHEY, SVGAGI. The CDR3 contains 17 residues.

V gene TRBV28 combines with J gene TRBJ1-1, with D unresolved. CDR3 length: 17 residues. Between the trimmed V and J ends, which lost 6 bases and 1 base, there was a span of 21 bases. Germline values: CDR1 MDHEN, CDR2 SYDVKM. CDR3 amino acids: CASRFPMGSGKNTEAFF. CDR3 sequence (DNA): TGTGCCAGCAGGTTCCCCATGGGGTCGGGGAAGAACACTGAAGCTTTCTTT.

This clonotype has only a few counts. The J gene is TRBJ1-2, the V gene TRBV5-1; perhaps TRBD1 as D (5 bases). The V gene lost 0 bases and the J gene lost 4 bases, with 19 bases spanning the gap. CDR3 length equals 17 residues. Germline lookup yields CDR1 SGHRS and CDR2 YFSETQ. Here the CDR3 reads CASSLAGVSEGIYGYTF. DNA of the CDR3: TGCGCCAGCAGCTTGGCCGGTGTAAGCGAGGGGATCTATGGCTACACCTTC.